The clone carrying this TCR beta chain has more than one count but fewer than ten. Its specificity is unknown. Autoimmune disease history or systemic immunosuppression led to patient exclusion. Sequencing was performed with immunoSEQ multiplex PCR; in TCRdb, only in-frame clones are kept and a portion is missing. The sample carries some 50,000 clones, approximately 75% recorded once. This specimen comes from a study of OX40 agonist ivuxolimab in advanced cancers. Study-level points and caveats: Within 6 weeks, CD4+ and CD8+ blood T cells expanded clonally at 0.1 to 3.0 mg/kg. Averaged across samples, CD8+ T cells carried more expanded clones than CD4+ did.

The CDR3 length is 16 residues. The V gene's germline CDR1 is MNHEY and CDR2 SVGAGI. The V gene end was trimmed by 2 bases and the J gene end by 9 bases; junction bases not matched to a gene: 12. The material was CD4+ or CD8+ T cells sorted from blood, obtained in a trial of the OX40 agonist ivuxolimab. This receptor was taken from an adult with an advanced solid tumor such as melanoma, head and neck, liver or kidney cancer. V usage is TRBV6-5 and J usage is TRBJ1-2; 10 bases match TRBD1. In DNA form, the CDR3 reads TGTGCCAGCAGTTACCGGACAGGGGGTCCTATCGCGAGCTACACCTTC. Protein product: CASSYRTGGPIASYTF.